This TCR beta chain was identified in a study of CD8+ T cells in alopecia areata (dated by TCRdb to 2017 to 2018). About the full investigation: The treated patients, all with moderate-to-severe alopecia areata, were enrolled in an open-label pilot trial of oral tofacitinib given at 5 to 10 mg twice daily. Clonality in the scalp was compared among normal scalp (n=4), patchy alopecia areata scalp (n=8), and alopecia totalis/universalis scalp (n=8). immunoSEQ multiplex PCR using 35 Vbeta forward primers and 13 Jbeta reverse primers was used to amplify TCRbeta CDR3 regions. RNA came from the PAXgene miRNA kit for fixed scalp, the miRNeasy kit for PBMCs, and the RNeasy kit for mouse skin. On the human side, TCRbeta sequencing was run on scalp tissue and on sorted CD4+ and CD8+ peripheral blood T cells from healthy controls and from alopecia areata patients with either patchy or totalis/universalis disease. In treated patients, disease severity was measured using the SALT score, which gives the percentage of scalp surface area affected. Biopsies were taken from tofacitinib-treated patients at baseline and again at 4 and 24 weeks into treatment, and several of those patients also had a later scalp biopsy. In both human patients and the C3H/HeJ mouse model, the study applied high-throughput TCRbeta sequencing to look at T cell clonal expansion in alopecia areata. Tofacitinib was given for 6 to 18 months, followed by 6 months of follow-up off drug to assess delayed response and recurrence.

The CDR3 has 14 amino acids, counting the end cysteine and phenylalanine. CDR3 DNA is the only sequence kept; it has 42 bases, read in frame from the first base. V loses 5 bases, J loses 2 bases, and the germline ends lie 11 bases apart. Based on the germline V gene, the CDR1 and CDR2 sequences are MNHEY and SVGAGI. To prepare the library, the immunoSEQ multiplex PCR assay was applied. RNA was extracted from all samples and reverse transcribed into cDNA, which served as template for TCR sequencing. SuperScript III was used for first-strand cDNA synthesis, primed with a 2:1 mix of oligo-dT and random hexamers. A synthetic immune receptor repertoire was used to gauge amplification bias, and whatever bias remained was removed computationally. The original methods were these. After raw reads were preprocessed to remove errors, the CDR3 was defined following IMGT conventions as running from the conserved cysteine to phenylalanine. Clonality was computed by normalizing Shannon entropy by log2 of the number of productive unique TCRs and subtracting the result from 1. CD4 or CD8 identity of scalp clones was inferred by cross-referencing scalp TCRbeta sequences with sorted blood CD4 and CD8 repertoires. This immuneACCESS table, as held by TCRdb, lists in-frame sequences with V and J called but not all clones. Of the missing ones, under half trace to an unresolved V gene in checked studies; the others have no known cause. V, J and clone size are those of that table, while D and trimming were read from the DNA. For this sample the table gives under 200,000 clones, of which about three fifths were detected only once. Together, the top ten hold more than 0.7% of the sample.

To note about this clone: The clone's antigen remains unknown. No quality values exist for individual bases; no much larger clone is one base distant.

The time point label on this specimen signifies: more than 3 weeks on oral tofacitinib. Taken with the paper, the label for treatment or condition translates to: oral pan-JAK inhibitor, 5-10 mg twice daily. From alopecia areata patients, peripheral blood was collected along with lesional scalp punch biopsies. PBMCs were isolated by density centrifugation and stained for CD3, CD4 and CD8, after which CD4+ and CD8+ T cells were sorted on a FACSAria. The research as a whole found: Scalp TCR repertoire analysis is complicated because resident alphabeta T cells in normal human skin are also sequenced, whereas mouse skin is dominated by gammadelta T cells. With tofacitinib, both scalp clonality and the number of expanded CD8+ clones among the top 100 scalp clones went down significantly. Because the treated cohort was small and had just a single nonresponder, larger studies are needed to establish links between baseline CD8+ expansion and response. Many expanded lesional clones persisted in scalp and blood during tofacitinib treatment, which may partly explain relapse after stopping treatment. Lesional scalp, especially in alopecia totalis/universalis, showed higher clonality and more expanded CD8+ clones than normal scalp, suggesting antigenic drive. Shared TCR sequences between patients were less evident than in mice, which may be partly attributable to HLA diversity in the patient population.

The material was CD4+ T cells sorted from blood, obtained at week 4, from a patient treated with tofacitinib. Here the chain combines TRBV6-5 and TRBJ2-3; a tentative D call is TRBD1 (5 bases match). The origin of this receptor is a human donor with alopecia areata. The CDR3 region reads CASSLRAPTDTQYF. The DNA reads TGTGCCAGCAGTCTCAGGGCCCCCACAGATACGCAGTATTTT.